The following is a T cell receptor (beta chain) sequence with its context. What it binds is unknown. The junction does not match germline at one end; this may be a read error. CDR3 length: 13 amino acids. Germline V lookup: CDR1 SQVTM, CDR2 ANQGSEA. Terminally differentiated effector memory CD45RA+ cells were excluded by CCR7 positive selection of CD45RO-negative cells. Free of recent acute infections or vaccinations, the donors were healthy HIV-negative adults. The sorted-subset replicate PCRs were given 200 ng DNA, which is 27,000 or so T cell genomes. The table came from immunoSEQ multiplex PCR; TCRdb's copy has only in-frame clones and leaves some out. The table includes about 2 million clones, just under 95% detected once. This record belongs to a study of shared clonotypes between healthy human individuals. At the level of the study: Ranging from 18 to 49 in age, donors were a couple of women and a few men. Regarding the study as a whole: With a handful of donors compared, 4.5% to 6.5% of naive CD4 clonotypes were shared.

This receptor was taken from a man between 18 and 35 years old in good health. Material: naive CD8+ T cells sorted from blood. The chain combines TRBV29-1 with TRBJ1-2; no clear D gene. DNA of the CDR3: TGCAGCGTTAATCTACCGGGCCCAGATGGGTACACCTTC. Its protein is CSVNLPGPDGYTF.